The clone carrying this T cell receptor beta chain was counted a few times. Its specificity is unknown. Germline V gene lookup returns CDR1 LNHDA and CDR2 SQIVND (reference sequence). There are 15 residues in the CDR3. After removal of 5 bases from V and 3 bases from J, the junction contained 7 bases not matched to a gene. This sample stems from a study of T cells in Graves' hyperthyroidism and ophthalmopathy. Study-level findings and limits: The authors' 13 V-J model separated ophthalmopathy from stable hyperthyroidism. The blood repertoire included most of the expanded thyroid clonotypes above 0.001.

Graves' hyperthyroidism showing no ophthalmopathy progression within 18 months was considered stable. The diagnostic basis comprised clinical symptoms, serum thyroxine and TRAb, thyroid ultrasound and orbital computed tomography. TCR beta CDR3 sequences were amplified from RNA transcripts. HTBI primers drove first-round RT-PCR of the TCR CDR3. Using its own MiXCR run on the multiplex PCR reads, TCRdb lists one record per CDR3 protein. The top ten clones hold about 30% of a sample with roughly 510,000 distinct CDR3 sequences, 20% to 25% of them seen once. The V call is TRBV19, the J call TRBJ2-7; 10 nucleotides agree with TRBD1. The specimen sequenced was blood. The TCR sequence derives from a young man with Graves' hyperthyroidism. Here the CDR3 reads CASSGGTGVLYEQYF. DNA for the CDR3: TGTGCCAGTAGTGGAGGGACAGGGGTACTCTACGAGCAGTACTTC. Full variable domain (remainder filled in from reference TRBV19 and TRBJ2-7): DGGITQSPKYLFRKEGQNVTLSCEQNLNHDAMYWYRQDPGQGLRLIYYSQIVNDFQKGDIAEGYSVSREKKESFPLTVTSAQKNPTAFYLCASSGGTGVLYEQYFGPGTRLTVT.